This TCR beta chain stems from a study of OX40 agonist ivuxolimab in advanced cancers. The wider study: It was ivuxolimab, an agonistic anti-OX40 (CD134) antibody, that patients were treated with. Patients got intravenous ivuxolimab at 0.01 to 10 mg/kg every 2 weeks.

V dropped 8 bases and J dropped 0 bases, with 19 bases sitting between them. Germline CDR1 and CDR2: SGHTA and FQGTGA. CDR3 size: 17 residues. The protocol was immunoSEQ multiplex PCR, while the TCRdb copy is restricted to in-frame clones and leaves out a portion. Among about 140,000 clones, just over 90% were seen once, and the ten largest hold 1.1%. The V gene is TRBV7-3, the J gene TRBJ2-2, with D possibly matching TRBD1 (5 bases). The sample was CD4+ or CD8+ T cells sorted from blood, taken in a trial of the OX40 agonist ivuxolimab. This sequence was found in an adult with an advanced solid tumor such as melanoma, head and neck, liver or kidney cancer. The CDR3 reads CASGPGQAPSNTGELFF. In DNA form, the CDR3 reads TGTGCCAGCGGGCCAGGGCAAGCCCCTTCGAACACCGGGGAGCTGTTTTTT.